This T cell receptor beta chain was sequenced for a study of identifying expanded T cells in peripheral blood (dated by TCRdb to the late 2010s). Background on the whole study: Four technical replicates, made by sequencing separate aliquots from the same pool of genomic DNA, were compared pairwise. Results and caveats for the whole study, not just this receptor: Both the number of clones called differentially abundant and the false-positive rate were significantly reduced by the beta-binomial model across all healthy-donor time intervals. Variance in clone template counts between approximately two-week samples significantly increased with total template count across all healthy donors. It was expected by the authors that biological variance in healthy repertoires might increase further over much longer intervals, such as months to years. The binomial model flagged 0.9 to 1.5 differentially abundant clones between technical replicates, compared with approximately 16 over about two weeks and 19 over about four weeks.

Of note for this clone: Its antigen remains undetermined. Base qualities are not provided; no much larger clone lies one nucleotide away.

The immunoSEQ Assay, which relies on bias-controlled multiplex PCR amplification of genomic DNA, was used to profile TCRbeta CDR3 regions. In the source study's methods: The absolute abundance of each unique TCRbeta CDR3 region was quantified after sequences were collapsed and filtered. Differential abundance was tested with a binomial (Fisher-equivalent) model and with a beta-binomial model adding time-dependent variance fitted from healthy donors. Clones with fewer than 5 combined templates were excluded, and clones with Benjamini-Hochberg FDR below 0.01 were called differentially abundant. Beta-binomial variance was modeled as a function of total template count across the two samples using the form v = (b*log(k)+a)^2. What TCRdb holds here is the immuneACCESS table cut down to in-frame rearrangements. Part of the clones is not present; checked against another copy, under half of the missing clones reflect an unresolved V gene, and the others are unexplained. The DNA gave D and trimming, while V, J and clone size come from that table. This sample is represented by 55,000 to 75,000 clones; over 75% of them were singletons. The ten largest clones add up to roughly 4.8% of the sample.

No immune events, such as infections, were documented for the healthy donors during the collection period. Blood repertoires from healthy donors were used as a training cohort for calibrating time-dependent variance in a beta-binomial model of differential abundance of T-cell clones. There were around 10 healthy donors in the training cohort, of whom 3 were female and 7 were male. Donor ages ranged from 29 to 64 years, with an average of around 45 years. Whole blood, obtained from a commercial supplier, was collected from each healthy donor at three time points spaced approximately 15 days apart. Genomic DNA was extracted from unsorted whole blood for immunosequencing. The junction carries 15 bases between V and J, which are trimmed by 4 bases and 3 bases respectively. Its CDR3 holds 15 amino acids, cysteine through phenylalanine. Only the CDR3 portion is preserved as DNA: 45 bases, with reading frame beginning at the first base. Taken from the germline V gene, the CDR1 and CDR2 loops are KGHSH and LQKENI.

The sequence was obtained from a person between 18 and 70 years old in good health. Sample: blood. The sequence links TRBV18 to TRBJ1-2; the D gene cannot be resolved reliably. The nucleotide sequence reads TGTGCCAGCTCACTTCTAAACTCGGAAGACTATGGCTACACCTTC. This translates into CASSLLNSEDYGYTF. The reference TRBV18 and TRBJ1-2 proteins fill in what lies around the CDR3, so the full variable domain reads NAGVMQNPRHLVRRRGQEARLRCSPMKGHSHVYWYRQLPEEGLKFMVYLQKENIIDESGMPKERFSAEFPKEGPSILRIQQVVRGDSAAYFCASSLLNSEDYGYTFGSGTRLTVV.